Listed here are 21 T cell receptor beta chains from one sample, sequenced in a study of OX40 agonist ivuxolimab in advanced cancers. Generated by immunoSEQ multiplex PCR, the TCRdb table keeps only in-frame clones and is missing some. The sample holds around 79,000 clones, roughly 85% seen once. The source was CD4+ or CD8+ T cells sorted from blood, collected in a trial of the OX40 agonist ivuxolimab. Receptors originate from an adult with an advanced solid tumor such as melanoma, head and neck, liver or kidney cancer.

The rearrangement uses TRBV11-2 and TRBJ1-2, with D tentatively TRBD1 (5 bases). The CDR3 is 13 residues long. Germline V lookup: CDR1 SGHAT, CDR2 FQNNGV. Between the trimmed V and J ends, which lost 3 bases and 5 bases, there was a span of 10 bases. CDR3 protein: CASSLIGTYGYTF. The CDR3, as DNA: TGTGCCAGCAGCTTGATTGGGACTTATGGCTACACCTTC.

The rearrangement joins TRBV18 to TRBJ2-5; D call uncertain. Per the germline V gene, CDR1 is KGHSH and CDR2 is LQKENI. CDR3 length: 13 amino acids. V dropped 0 bases and J dropped 0 bases, with 2 bases sitting between them. This CDR3 is CASSPPNQETQYF. The CDR3 bases are TGTGCCAGCTCACCACCCAACCAAGAGACCCAGTACTTC.

The chain uses TRBV7-8 and TRBJ1-1; D ambiguous. V shed 3 bases and J shed 12 bases, with 26 bases lying between them. Germline-derived CDR1 and CDR2 are SGHVS and FQNEAQ. The CDR3 is 16 amino acids. DNA of the CDR3: TGTGCCAGCAGCTTCTCGTTCTCCCGGGCCGCGGGCGTTACTTTCTTT. It translates to CASSFSFSRAAGVTFF. The whole variable domain, filled in from reference TRBV7-8 and TRBJ1-1, reads GAGVSQSPRYKVAKRGQDVALRCDPISGHVSLFWYQQALGQGPEFLTYFQNEAQLDKSGLPSDRFFAERPEGSVSTLKIQRTQQEDSAVYLCASSFSFSRAAGVTFFGQGTRLTVV.

This clone was seen only a few times. The V call is TRBV4-3, the J call TRBJ1-1; D unresolved. The CDR3 has 13 amino acids. Germline V gene data show CDR1 as LGHNA and CDR2 as YSLEER. The V gene lost 4 bases and the J gene lost 0 bases, with 6 bases spanning the gap. The CDR3, as DNA: TGCGCCAGCAGCCCCTGGATGAACACTGAAGCTTTCTTT. Its protein is CASSPWMNTEAFF.

The chain's CDR3 is CAWSGQDNSPLHF. DNA for the CDR3: TGTGCCTGGAGTGGCCAGGATAATTCACCCCTCCACTTT. V gene TRBV30 combines with J gene TRBJ1-6; D unresolved. The CDR3 contains 13 residues. The germline CDR1 and CDR2 sequences are GTSNPN and SVGIG (reference sequence). V shed 1 base and J shed 5 bases, with 6 bases lying between them. The complete variable domain, with remaining parts taken from reference TRBV30 and TRBJ1-6, reads SQTIHQWPATLVQPVGSPLSLECTVEGTSNPNLYWYRQAAGRGLQLLFYSVGIGQISSEVPQNLSASRPQDRQFILSSKKLLLSDSGFYLCAWSGQDNSPLHFGNGTRLTVT.

The chain is built from TRBV2 and TRBJ2-7; TRBD1 or TRBD2 may be the D gene (5 bases each). With 5 bases removed from V and 7 bases from J, the gap between germline ends came to 9 bases. The CDR3 extends over 11 amino acids. Germline V gives CDR1 SNHLY, CDR2 FYNNEI. The CDR3 DNA is TGTGCCAGCAGTACATGGGGGGAGCAGTACTTC. Translated, it gives CASSTWGEQYF.

The chain uses TRBV7-3 and TRBJ2-7; 8 bases fit TRBD2. J gave up 6 bases and V 5 bases, and 12 bases lay outside the gene matches. CDR1 is SGHTA and CDR2 is FQGTGA in the germline V gene. The CDR3 loop spans 15 amino acids. This CDR3 reads CASSPGERGNGEQYF. In DNA, the CDR3 is TGTGCCAGCAGCCCAGGGGAGCGGGGGAATGGCGAGCAGTACTTC.

DNA for the CDR3: TGTGCCATCAACCTGGGACAGGGGACCTACGAGCAGTACTTC. Its translation is CAINLGQGTYEQYF. The chain couples TRBV10-3 to TRBJ2-7, with 10 bases aligning to TRBD1. Per the germline V gene, CDR1 is ENHRY and CDR2 is SYGVKD. The CDR3 has 14 residues. Germline trimming cut 7 bases from V and 2 bases from J; bases unmatched to any gene: 5.

V usage is TRBV2 and J usage is TRBJ1-5; TRBD1 matches 7 bases. There are 14 residues in the CDR3. Trimming took 6 bases from V and 5 from J; bases not matched to a gene: 7. Germline V gives CDR1 SNHLY, CDR2 FYNNEI. The CDR3 coding sequence is TGTGCCAGCAGCGGCGACAGGGTTGATCAGCCCCAGCATTTT. Amino acids: CASSGDRVDQPQHF.

The genes are TRBV7-9 and TRBJ1-6; D gene ambiguous. Germline V lookup: CDR1 SEHNR, CDR2 FQNEAQ (reference sequence). The CDR3 covers 19 residues. Trimming took off 2 bases at V and 4 bases at J, with 21 bases between the two ends. The chain's CDR3 is CASSLKRASSFSYNSPLHF. DNA for the CDR3: TGTGCCAGCAGCTTAAAAAGGGCCTCCTCCTTCTCTTATAATTCACCCCTCCACTTT.

The chain carries TRBV2 and TRBJ1-2; 7 bases are a match to TRBD1. Germline assignment: CDR1 SNHLY and CDR2 FYNNEI. This CDR3 contains 15 residues. The V segment lost 2 bases and the J segment 6 bases; nucleotides outside the gene matches: 9. CDR3 sequence (DNA): TGTGCCAGCAGTGAAAGACAGGGCCATTCCAATGGCTACACCTTC. Residues: CASSERQGHSNGYTF.

This chain joins TRBV5-1 and TRBJ2-6; weak D call: TRBD1 (7 bases). Germline CDR1 is SGHRS and CDR2 is YFSETQ. The CDR3 spans 18 residues. V lost 1 base to trimming and J lost 3 bases, with 17 bases between them. CDR3 sequence reads: CASSLTTGTRGGANVLTF. Written as DNA, the CDR3 is TGCGCCAGCAGCTTGACGACAGGGACTCGTGGTGGGGCCAACGTCCTGACTTTC.

The chain joins TRBV6-7 to TRBJ2-7; D unclear. TRBV6-7 is known as an ORF, though its function is uncertain. V shed 10 bases and J shed 1 base, with 11 bases lying between them. The CDR3 is made up of 12 amino acids. CDR3 DNA: TGTGCCATTTCGACACTTTCCTACGAGCAGTACTTC. Translation gives CAISTLSYEQYF.

The J gene is TRBJ2-1, the V gene TRBV5-1, with D perhaps matching TRBD1 (6 bases). V was cut by 0 bases and J by 1 base, with 11 bases left in between. Germline CDR1 SGHRS, CDR2 YFSETQ. The CDR3 contains 16 residues. The CDR3 is CASSLGGGISYNEQFF. CDR3 DNA sequence: TGCGCCAGCAGCTTGGGAGGGGGAATTTCCTACAATGAGCAGTTCTTC.

The CDR3 reads CASSLDNTDTQYF. In DNA, the CDR3 is TGTGCCAGCAGCTTGGACAACACAGATACGCAGTATTTT. The chain uses TRBV7-9 and TRBJ2-3; perhaps TRBD1 as D (5 bases). From germline, CDR1 is SEHNR and CDR2 FQNEAQ (reference sequence). CDR3 length: 13 amino acids. Trimming removed 3 bases from V and 2 bases from J, with 6 bases in between.

The V gene is TRBV2, the J gene TRBJ2-2, with D tentatively TRBD1 or TRBD2 (5 bases each). V was trimmed by 1 base and J by 3 bases, leaving 15 bases between them. The CDR3 sequence is 17 residues long. CDR1 is SNHLY and CDR2 is FYNNEI in the germline V gene. CDR3 nucleotide sequence: TGTGCCAGCAGTGAAGGTTTGGGGGTTTTTGACACCGGGGAGCTGTTTTTT. Amino acid sequence: CASSEGLGVFDTGELFF.

The chain recombines TRBV5-1 with TRBJ2-3; D unresolved. Between the trimmed V and J ends, which lost 0 bases and 2 bases, there was a span of 10 bases. Germline CDR1 is SGHRS and CDR2 is YFSETQ. There are 15 residues in the CDR3. CDR3 DNA sequence: TGCGCCAGCAGCTTGGTGGTGGGGTTCACAGATACGCAGTATTTT. This translates into CASSLVVGFTDTQYF.

The chain uses TRBV9 and TRBJ1-6; the match to TRBD1 covers 9 bases. This CDR3 has 14 residues. J gave up 6 bases and V 3 bases, and 1 base lay outside the gene matches. The germline V gene has CDR1 SGDLS and CDR2 YYNGEE. CDR3 sequence: CASSGGQGNSPLHF. Here the CDR3 DNA reads TGTGCCAGCAGCGGGGGACAGGGTAATTCACCCCTCCACTTT.

The chain recombines TRBV9 with TRBJ2-2; 11 bases fit TRBD2. The germline V gene has CDR1 SGDLS and CDR2 YYNGEE. This CDR3 has 16 residues. V was pared by 0 bases and J by 6 bases, with 4 bases of the junction left unmatched. CDR3 region: CASSVEASGGPGELFF. Here the CDR3 DNA reads TGTGCCAGCAGCGTAGAGGCTAGCGGGGGGCCCGGGGAGCTGTTTTTT.

In its sample, this clone was seen once. This chain links TRBV14 with TRBJ2-1; TRBD2 agrees at 9 bases. The CDR3 has 14 amino acids. Trimming removed 4 bases from V and 7 bases from J; junction bases left unmatched: 5. Germline loops: CDR1 SGHDN, CDR2 FVKESK. The CDR3 nucleotides read TGTGCCAGCAGCCCGGGACTAGCTTGGAATGAGCAGTTCTTC. Translating gives CASSPGLAWNEQFF.

The rearrangement joins TRBV2 to TRBJ1-1, with no clear D. Trimming took off 2 bases at V and 5 bases at J, with 3 bases between the two ends. The CDR3 is 11 residues long. CDR1 is SNHLY, CDR2 FYNNEI, per germline. The CDR3 DNA is TGTGCCAGCAGTGAACGTACTGAAGCTTTCTTT. Its protein product is CASSERTEAFF.